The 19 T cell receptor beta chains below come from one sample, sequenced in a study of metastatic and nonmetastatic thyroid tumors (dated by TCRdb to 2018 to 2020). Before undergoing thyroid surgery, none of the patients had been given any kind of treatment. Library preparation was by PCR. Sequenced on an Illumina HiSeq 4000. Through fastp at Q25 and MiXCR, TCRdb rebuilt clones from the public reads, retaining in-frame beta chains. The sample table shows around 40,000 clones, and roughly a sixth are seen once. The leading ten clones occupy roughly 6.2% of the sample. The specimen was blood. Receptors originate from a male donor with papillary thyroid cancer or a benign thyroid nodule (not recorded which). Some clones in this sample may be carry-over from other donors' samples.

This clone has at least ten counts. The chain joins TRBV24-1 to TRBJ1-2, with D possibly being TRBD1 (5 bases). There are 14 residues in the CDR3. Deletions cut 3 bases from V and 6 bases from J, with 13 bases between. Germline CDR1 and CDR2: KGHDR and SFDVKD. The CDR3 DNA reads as TGTGCCACCAGTGATGCGGGACGCCTGCATGGCTACACCTTC. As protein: CATSDAGRLHGYTF.

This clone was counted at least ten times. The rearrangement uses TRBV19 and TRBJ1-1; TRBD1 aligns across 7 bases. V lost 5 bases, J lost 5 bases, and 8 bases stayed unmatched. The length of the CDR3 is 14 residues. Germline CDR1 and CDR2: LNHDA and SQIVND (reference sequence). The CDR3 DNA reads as TGTGCCAGTAGTCAACAGGGGAGAGCGACTGAAGCTTTCTTT. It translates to CASSQQGRATEAFF.

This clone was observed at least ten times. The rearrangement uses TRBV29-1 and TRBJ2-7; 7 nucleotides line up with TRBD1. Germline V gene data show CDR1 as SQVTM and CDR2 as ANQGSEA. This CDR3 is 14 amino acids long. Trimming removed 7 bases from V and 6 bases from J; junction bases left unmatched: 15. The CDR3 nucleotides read TGCAGCGCTACCCCTGCCACAGGGGTGGTCGAGCAGTACTTC. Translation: CSATPATGVVEQYF.

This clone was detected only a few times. CDR3 in DNA: TGTGCCAGCAGTTTAACGGGACAGGGCGCCTACGAGCAGTACTTC. Its protein is CASSLTGQGAYEQYF. The chain joins TRBV27 to TRBJ2-7, with 9 bases aligning to TRBD1. The CDR3 extends over 15 amino acids. The ends lost 2 bases at V and 2 bases at J; junction bases unmatched: 4. Germline assignment: CDR1 MNHEY and CDR2 SMNVEV (reference sequence).

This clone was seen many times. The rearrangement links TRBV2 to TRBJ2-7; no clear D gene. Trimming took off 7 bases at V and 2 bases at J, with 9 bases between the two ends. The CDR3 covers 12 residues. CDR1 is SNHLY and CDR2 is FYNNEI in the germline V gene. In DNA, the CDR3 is TGTGCCAGCACTCTCACCGCCTACGAGCAGTACTTC. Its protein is CASTLTAYEQYF.

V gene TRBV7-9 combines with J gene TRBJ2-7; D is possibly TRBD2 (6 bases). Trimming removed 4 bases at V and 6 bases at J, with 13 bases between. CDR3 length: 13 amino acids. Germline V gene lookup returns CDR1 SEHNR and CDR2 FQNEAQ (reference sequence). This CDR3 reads CASSSTGGSEQYF. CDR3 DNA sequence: TGTGCCAGCAGCTCGACCGGAGGGAGCGAGCAGTACTTC.

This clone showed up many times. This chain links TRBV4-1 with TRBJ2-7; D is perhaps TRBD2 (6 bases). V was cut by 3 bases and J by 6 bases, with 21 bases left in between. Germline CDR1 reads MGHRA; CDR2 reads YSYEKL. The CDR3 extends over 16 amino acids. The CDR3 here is CASSQGGTPGGVEQYF. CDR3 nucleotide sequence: TGCGCCAGCAGCCAGGGCGGGACGCCCGGAGGTGTCGAGCAGTACTTC.

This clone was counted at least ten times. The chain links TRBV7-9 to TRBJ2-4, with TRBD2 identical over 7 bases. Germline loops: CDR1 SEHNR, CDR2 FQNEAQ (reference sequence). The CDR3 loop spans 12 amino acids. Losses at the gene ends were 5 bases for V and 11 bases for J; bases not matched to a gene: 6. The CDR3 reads CASSHGLELQYF. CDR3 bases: TGTGCCAGCAGCCATGGACTAGAACTTCAGTACTTC.

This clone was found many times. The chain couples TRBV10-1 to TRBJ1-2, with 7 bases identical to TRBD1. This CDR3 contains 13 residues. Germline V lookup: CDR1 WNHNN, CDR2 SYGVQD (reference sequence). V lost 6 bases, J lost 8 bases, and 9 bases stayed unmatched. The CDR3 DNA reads TGCGCCAGCAGCCGGGACAGAACTACGGGCTACACCTTC. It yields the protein CASSRDRTTGYTF.

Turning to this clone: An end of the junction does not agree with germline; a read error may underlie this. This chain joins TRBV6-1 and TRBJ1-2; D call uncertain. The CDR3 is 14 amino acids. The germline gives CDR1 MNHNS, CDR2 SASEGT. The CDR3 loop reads CARSEERRRDGYTF. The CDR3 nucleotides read TGTGCCAGAAGTGAAGAGCGGCGGAGGGATGGCTACACCTTC.

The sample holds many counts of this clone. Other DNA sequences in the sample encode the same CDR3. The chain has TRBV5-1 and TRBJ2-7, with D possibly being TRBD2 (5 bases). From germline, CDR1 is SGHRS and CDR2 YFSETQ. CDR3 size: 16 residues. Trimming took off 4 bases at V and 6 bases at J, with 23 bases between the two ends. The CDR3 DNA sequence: TGCGCCAGCAGCCCAGGCTCGGCCGGGATGGGCGGCGAGCAGTACTTC. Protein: CASSPGSAGMGGEQYF.

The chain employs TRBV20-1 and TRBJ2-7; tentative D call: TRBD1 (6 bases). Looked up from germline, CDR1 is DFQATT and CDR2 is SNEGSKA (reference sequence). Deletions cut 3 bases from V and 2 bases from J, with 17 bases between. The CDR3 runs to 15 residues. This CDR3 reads CSASGARDTAYEQYF. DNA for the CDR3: TGCAGTGCTAGCGGGGCCCGGGACACTGCCTACGAGCAGTACTTC.

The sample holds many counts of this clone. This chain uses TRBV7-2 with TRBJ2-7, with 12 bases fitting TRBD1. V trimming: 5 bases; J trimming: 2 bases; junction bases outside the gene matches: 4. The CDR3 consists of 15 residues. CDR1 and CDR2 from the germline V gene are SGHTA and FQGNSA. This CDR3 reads CASSPGTGGAYEQYF. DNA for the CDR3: TGTGCCAGCAGCCCCGGGACAGGGGGCGCCTACGAGCAGTACTTC.

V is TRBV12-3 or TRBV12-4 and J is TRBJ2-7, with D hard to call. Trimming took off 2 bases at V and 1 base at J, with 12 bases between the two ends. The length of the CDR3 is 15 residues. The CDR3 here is CASSLTLVESYEQYF. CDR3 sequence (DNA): TGTGCCAGCAGTTTAACTTTGGTGGAATCCTACGAGCAGTACTTC.

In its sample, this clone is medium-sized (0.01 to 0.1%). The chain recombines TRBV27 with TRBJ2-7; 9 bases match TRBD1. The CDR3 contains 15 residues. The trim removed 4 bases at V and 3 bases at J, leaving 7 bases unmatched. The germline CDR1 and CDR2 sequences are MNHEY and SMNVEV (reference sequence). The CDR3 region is CASSSPGQGFYEQYF. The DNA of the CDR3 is TGTGCCAGCAGTTCTCCGGGACAGGGATTCTACGAGCAGTACTTC.

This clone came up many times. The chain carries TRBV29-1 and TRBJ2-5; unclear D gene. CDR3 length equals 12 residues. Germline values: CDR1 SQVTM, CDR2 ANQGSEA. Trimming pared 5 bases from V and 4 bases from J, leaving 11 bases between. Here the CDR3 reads CSVKNPRETQYF. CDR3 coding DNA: TGCAGCGTTAAAAACCCACGAGAGACCCAGTACTTC.

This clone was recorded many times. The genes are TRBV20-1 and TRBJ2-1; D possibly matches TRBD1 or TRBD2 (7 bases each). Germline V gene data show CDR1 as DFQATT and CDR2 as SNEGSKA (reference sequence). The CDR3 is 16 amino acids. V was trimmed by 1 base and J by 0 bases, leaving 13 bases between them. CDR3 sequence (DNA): TGCAGTGCTAGAGTTCAGGGGGGGTCCTCCTACAATGAGCAGTTCTTC. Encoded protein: CSARVQGGSSYNEQFF.

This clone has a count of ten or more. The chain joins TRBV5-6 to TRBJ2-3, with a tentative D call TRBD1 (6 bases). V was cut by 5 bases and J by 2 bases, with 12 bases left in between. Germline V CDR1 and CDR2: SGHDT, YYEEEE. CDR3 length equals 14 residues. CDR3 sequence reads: CASSPTGNTDTQYF. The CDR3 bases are TGTGCCAGCAGTCCCACAGGGAACACAGATACGCAGTATTTT.

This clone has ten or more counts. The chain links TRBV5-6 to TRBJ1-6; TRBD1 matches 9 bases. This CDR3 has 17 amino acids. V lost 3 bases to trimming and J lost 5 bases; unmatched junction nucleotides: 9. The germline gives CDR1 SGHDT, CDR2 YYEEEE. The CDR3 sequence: CASSWRRQGGNNSPLHF. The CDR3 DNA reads TGTGCCAGCAGCTGGCGGCGACAGGGGGGGAATAATTCACCCCTCCACTTT.